This is a list of T cell receptor beta chains from one sample in a study of a mutant IDH1 vaccine in newly diagnosed glioma. These TCRs' antigens remain unknown. The repertoire was sequenced with immunoSEQ multiplex PCR; TCRdb's copy has only in-frame clones and lacks some. The repertoire includes 25,000 to 30,000 clones, about 70% of them detected once, and about 7.9% sits in the top ten. This specimen consisted of PBMCs, obtained from a glioma patient whose treatment included an IDH1 peptide vaccine. The receptors stem from a man aged 50 to 60 with glioma. Each CDR3 is given without its conserved first and last residue. Fields, in order: V gene, J gene, D gene, CDR3 protein. The D gene is left open where the match is weak.

TRBV5-8	TRBJ1-1	-	ASIRTIEAF
TRBV9	TRBJ2-3	-	ASSVGEGADTQY
TRBV20-1	TRBJ2-5	-	STLGQETQY
TRBV25-1	TRBJ1-1	-	ASSEYPGEAEAF
TRBV10-3	TRBJ1-5	-	AISQLDGQPQH
TRBV7-2	TRBJ1-1	-	ASSRNGMNTEAF
TRBV27	TRBJ2-3	-	ASSLPPDTQY
TRBV28	TRBJ2-7	TRBD2	ASRGSAGGPLEQY
TRBV29-1	TRBJ2-7	-	SVEAQRKYEQY
TRBV28	TRBJ2-7	-	ASSFGGGEQY
TRBV19	TRBJ2-1	-	ASSPGDEQF
TRBV27	TRBJ1-5	-	ASSWGANQPQH
TRBV18	TRBJ2-2	-	ASSPPSFTSGELF
TRBV4-3	TRBJ1-1	-	ASSQDRSTEAF
TRBV7-9	TRBJ1-1	TRBD1	ASSLGRQGALSEAF
TRBV29-1	TRBJ2-5	-	SVEAFRETQY
TRBV18	TRBJ2-7	-	ASSYDRFSEQY
TRBV6-1	TRBJ2-1	TRBD1	ASRTRTGGGGEQF
TRBV6-6	TRBJ2-1	TRBD2	ASSGLAVYNEQF
TRBV5-1	TRBJ1-1	-	ASSLAGNTEAF
TRBV19	TRBJ2-5	TRBD1	ASSRQGSETQY
TRBV5-5	TRBJ2-5	-	ASSLTGTETYETQY
TRBV2	TRBJ2-7	-	ASSKDVGGAGSYEQY
TRBV20-1	TRBJ2-5	-	SGHRQETQY
TRBV27	TRBJ1-5	-	ASSFRAVNQPQH
TRBV5-6	TRBJ2-1	-	ASSPGFREQF
TRBV2	TRBJ1-1	-	ASSELGYNEAF
TRBV12-1	TRBJ1-2	-	ASSFFGGTLPPLCT
TRBV13	TRBJ2-3	-	ASSEDPGTQY
TRBV19	TRBJ1-3	-	ASSQPGTRPGNTIY
TRBV15	TRBJ1-4	-	ATSRVGEKLF
TRBV7-9	TRBJ1-6	TRBD1	ASTRDSYNSPLH
TRBV7-9	TRBJ1-1	-	ASSLEGLGYTEAF
TRBV6-1	TRBJ2-7	-	ASTPQVLSYEQY
TRBV5-4	TRBJ2-7	TRBD2	ASSLVAGGPVGEQY
TRBV4-1	TRBJ2-1	-	ASSRASGSYNEQF
TRBV7-7	TRBJ2-7	-	ASSLNPPGLQY
TRBV5-8	TRBJ2-7	TRBD2	ASSRSGRVNYEQY
TRBV5-1	TRBJ2-5	TRBD2	ASSGAGGAETQY
TRBV5-1	TRBJ2-7	TRBD1	ASSSKSGTDIYEQY
TRBV11-1	TRBJ1-1	-	ASSLGDTGITEAF
TRBV6-1	TRBJ2-2	-	ASSETLTYTGELF
TRBV6-4	TRBJ1-5	-	ASRPRSGGEVGQPQH
TRBV10-2	TRBJ1-4	-	ASSVRADEKLF
TRBV7-6	TRBJ1-1	-	ASSSTRDTEAF
TRBV5-6	TRBJ2-5	-	ASSPQTNGETQY
TRBV28	TRBJ1-5	TRBD1	ASRATGGNQPQH
TRBV19	TRBJ2-3	TRBD1	ASSRQGFTDTQY
TRBV11-2	TRBJ2-7	-	ASSLGVRLLGEQY
TRBV19	TRBJ2-1	TRBD2	ASSRRTSGTSYNEQF
TRBV7-2	TRBJ2-2	-	ASSLLLDTGELF
TRBV6-4	TRBJ1-1	TRBD1	ASSSGQEAF
TRBV7-3	TRBJ2-7	-	ASSLTPGTVGEQY
TRBV2	TRBJ2-3	TRBD2	ASSEISSGAGDTQY
TRBV2	TRBJ2-5	-	ASGRLVGETQY
TRBV11-2	TRBJ2-1	-	ASSLDPSGTNEQF
TRBV2	TRBJ1-4	-	ASSEGWALGLF